The clone carrying this TCR beta chain was observed a few times. Its matching antigen is unknown. This specimen belongs to a study of T-cell reconstitution after alpha-beta-depleted transplantation in children. Study-wide points: Elevated TCRbeta diversity at day 60 was traced, in some patients, to surviving recipient T cells and thymic progenitors. Alpha-beta T cells present about two months after transplant were reported to originate from several hundred expanded graft clones. Counts and diversity of T cells one year after transplant came mostly from newly produced T cells.

Germline lookup yields CDR1 DFQATT and CDR2 SNEGSKA (reference sequence). Trimming took 4 bases from V and 0 from J, leaving 16 bases between them. The CDR3 has 16 amino acids. Researchers prepared the TCRbeta library using unique molecular identifiers, the study reports. TCRdb used MiXCR to reprocess the PCR reads, holding one entry per CDR3 protein. The repertoire holds 700,000 or so distinct CDR3 sequences, with 10% to 15% as singletons. This receptor was obtained from a girl under 10 years old with congenital amegakaryocytic thrombocytopenia, due to receive a stem cell transplant. The material was PBMCs, obtained before TCRalphabeta/CD19-depleted stem cell transplant. V usage is TRBV20-1 and J usage is TRBJ2-1; no clear D. CDR3 amino acids: CSAKGPAPSSYNEQFF. DNA of the CDR3: TGCAGTGCTAAGGGCCCCGCACCAAGCTCCTACAATGAGCAGTTCTTC.